Below are 10 T cell receptor beta chains sequenced from a single sample in a study of technical replicates of blood from a handful of donors. Method: immunoSEQ multiplex PCR; TCRdb's copy keeps in-frame clones and lacks some. The sample includes approximately 64,000 clones, more than 75% of them seen just once. Sequencing was performed on PBMCs. The receptors originated from a human donor in good health. Some clones in this sample may be carry-over from other donors' samples.

This clone was counted between two and nine times. V gene TRBV5-5 combines with J gene TRBJ2-7, with 13 bases matching TRBD2. CDR3 length: 13 amino acids. In germline, CDR1 is SGHKS, CDR2 YYEKEE (reference sequence). V lost 5 bases to trimming and J lost 6 bases; unmatched junction nucleotides: 2. In DNA form, the CDR3 reads TGTGCCAGCAGGGGACTAGCGGGGTCCGAGCAGTACTTC. Translation: CASRGLAGSEQYF.

This chain uses TRBV29-1 with TRBJ1-2; 8 positions agree with TRBD1. The CDR3 loop spans 13 amino acids. V trimming: 6 bases; J trimming: 0 bases; junction bases outside the gene matches: 3. Germline V gene data show CDR1 as SQVTM and CDR2 as ANQGSEA. The CDR3: CSVRDRSNYGYTF. The CDR3 region has the DNA TGCAGCGTCCGGGACAGGTCTAACTATGGCTACACCTTC.

The genes are TRBV7-2 and TRBJ1-4; weak D call: TRBD1 (5 bases). CDR1 is SGHTA and CDR2 is FQGNSA in the germline V gene. The CDR3 length is 15 residues. Trimming removed 2 bases from V and 7 bases from J, with 14 bases in between. The CDR3 nucleotides read TGTGCCAGCAGCTTAAACCCTGCAGGGTTTGAAAAACTGTTTTTT. Protein: CASSLNPAGFEKLFF.

This clone showed up just once. The chain couples TRBV4-1 to TRBJ1-2, with D uncertain. Trimming stripped 0 bases from V and 4 bases from J, with 12 bases between. This CDR3 region has 15 residues. The germline gives CDR1 MGHRA, CDR2 YSYEKL. The CDR3 sequence: CASSQDQRWVYGYTF. CDR3 sequence (DNA): TGCGCCAGCAGCCAAGACCAGCGCTGGGTCTATGGCTACACCTTC.

This rearrangement joins TRBV30 to TRBJ1-3; D is possibly TRBD1 (6 bases). The germline V and J ends were trimmed by 5 bases and 4 bases, with 6 bases remaining between them. The CDR3 totals 11 residues. Per germline, CDR1 GTSNPN and CDR2 SVGIG (reference sequence). The CDR3 DNA reads TGTGCCTGGGGACAGGGAAACACCATATATTTT. Residues: CAWGQGNTIYF.

This chain joins TRBV9 and TRBJ2-3, with 8 positions matching TRBD1. CDR3 length: 15 amino acids. V was clipped by 4 bases and J by 6 bases; unmatched bases: 10. Germline V lookup: CDR1 SGDLS, CDR2 YYNGEE. As DNA, the CDR3 is TGTGCCAGCAGCATAAGACAGGGGCTGGGGGATACGCAGTATTTT. Translating it yields CASSIRQGLGDTQYF.

The CDR3 DNA is TGTGCCAGCAGCTTAGAGGCTAGCGGGGGTTATACGCAGTATTTT. As protein: CASSLEASGGYTQYF. V is TRBV7-6 and J is TRBJ2-3; 10 positions match TRBD2. This CDR3 spans 15 amino acids. The V and J ends lost 1 base and 7 bases, in that order; junction bases with no gene match: 5. The germline gives CDR1 SGHVS, CDR2 FNYEAQ.

The V call is TRBV7-9, the J call TRBJ1-4; no clear D gene. From germline, CDR1 is SEHNR and CDR2 FQNEAQ (reference sequence). The V end was cut by 1 base, the J end by 8 bases, with 8 bases between. There are 13 residues in the CDR3. The CDR3 is CASSLVGGEKLFF. CDR3 nucleotides: TGTGCCAGCAGCTTAGTAGGCGGAGAAAAACTGTTTTTT.

This chain uses TRBV2 with TRBJ1-2; D is unresolved. The V end was cut by 8 bases, the J end by 6 bases, with 16 bases between. CDR3 length: 13 residues. Germline CDR1 and CDR2: SNHLY and FYNNEI. The CDR3 DNA follows: TGTGCCAGCCTCCCGGGATTGAGAAATGGCTACACCTTC. Its translation is CASLPGLRNGYTF.

This chain links TRBV12-1 with TRBJ2-3; the D segment call TRBD2 is taken from the table without a DNA check. TRBV12-1 is tagged as a pseudogene. The length of the CDR3 is 16 residues. The CDR3 DNA sequence: TGTGCCAGCAGCTTTGGAGCGGGGGGCTGTACAGATACGCAGTATTTT. It codes for CASSFGAGGCTDTQYF.